These 21 T cell receptor beta chains share one sample of origin, sequenced in a study of T cell repertoires in cytomegalovirus infection. The antigens these receptors bind are not known. Each CDR3 protein gets one entry after TCRdb re-called the reads with MiXCR. This sample has fewer than 1,000,000 distinct CDR3 sequences, with 31% found just once. The sequenced sample was cultured CD8+ T cells from PBMCs, obtained from culture after CMV antigen stimulation. These receptors originate from a human donor in good health (CMV status not recorded). Some clones in this sample may be carry-over from other donors' samples.

This clonotype was picked up many times. The chain has TRBV7-9 and TRBJ2-4; D ambiguous. This CDR3 contains 18 residues. V lost 2 bases, J lost 0 bases, and 17 bases lay in between. Germline V CDR1 and CDR2: SEHNR, FQNEAQ (reference sequence). The CDR3 sequence is CASSLLTVSTLAKNIQYF. In DNA, the CDR3 is TGTGCCAGCAGCTTATTGACGGTTTCTACTCTAGCCAAAAACATTCAGTACTTC. Combining the CDR3 with reference TRBV7-9 and TRBJ2-4 gives the whole variable domain DTGVSQNPRHKITKRGQNVTFRCDPISEHNRLYWYRQTLGQGPEFLTYFQNEAQLEKSRLLSDRFSAERPKGSFSTLEIQRTEQGDSAMYLCASSLLTVSTLAKNIQYFGAGTRLSVL.

This clonotype was observed a handful of times. V usage is TRBV20-1 and J usage is TRBJ2-7, with 9 bases lining up with TRBD1. Trimming cost V 6 bases and J 4 bases; bases outside gene matches: 13. Germline V gives CDR1 DFQATT, CDR2 SNEGSKA (reference sequence). CDR3 length: 15 residues. The CDR3 DNA sequence: TGCAGTGCCAATTCCCGGGACAGGGCTACTTACGAGCAGTACGTC. Protein product: CSANSRDRATYEQYV.

This chain connects TRBV5-1 to TRBJ2-1; no clear D. The CDR3 extends over 16 amino acids. Germline loops: CDR1 SGHRS, CDR2 YFSETQ. Trimming cost V 1 base and J 4 bases, with 15 bases left between them. DNA for the CDR3: TGCGCCAGCAGCTTGCGTGTTGGGATTGAATACAATGAGCAGTTCTTC. It is translated as CASSLRVGIEYNEQFF. Using reference TRBV5-1 and TRBJ2-1 for the parts outside the CDR3, the full variable domain is KAGVTQTPRYLIKTRGQQVTLSCSPISGHRSVSWYQQTPGQGLQFLFEYFSETQRNKGNFPGRFSGRQFSNSRSEMNVSTLELGDSALYLCASSLRVGIEYNEQFFGPGTRLTVL.

This clonotype has only a few counts. This chain joins TRBV6-2 or TRBV6-3 and TRBJ1-2; TRBD1 aligns across 8 bases. The germline V gene has CDR1 MNHEY and CDR2 SVGEGT. The junction had 10 bases not matched to a gene; V was cut back by 6 bases and J by 4 bases. The CDR3 runs to 15 residues. In DNA form, the CDR3 reads TGTGCCAGCAGCCATCAGACAGGGGAATTCTATGGCTACACCTTC. It specifies CASSHQTGEFYGYTF.

This clonotype was detected only a few times. CDR3 in DNA: TGTGCCAGCAGCTTAGCGCGGAATAGCAATCAGCCCCAGCATTTT. Its protein product is CASSLARNSNQPQHF. The V and J genes are TRBV7-9 and TRBJ1-5; D remains ambiguous. Germline values: CDR1 SEHNR, CDR2 FQNEAQ (reference sequence). This CDR3 has 15 residues. V dropped 0 bases and J dropped 0 bases, with 6 bases sitting between them.

This clonotype was counted a few times. The CDR3 loop is CASSLLGESGRETQYF. The CDR3 DNA follows: TGTGCCAGCAGTTTATTGGGGGAATCCGGTCGGGAGACCCAGTACTTC. This sequence joins TRBV27 and TRBJ2-5; D assignment may be TRBD1 or TRBD2 (5 bases each). The CDR3 is 16 residues long. Germline V gene data show CDR1 as MNHEY and CDR2 as SMNVEV (reference sequence). The ends were cut back, 1 base at V and 5 bases at J, with 17 bases in the middle.

This clonotype has at least ten counts. V gene TRBV12-3 or TRBV12-4 combines with J gene TRBJ1-2; unclear D gene. This CDR3 comprises 14 residues. Trimming took 7 bases from V and 7 from J, leaving 19 bases between them. The CDR3 DNA reads as TGTGCCAGCACTTCACCCCTGGCATTAAGTGGCTACACCTTC. Protein sequence: CASTSPLALSGYTF.

This clonotype has only a few counts. The rearrangement joins TRBV7-4 to TRBJ1-1; a weak D match, TRBD1 (5 bases). Trimming cost V 6 bases and J 4 bases, with 18 bases left between them. The CDR3 extends over 15 amino acids. Germline V lookup: CDR1 SGHVT, CDR2 SQSDAQ. The CDR3 here is CASSTRGVSGTEAFF. The CDR3 DNA follows: TGTGCCAGCAGTACCCGAGGGGTTTCGGGCACTGAAGCTTTCTTT. Combining the CDR3 with reference TRBV7-4 and TRBJ1-1 gives the whole variable domain GAGVSQSPRYKVAKRGRDVALRCDSISGHVTLYWYRQTLGQGSEVLTYSQSDAQRDKSGRPSGRFSAERPERSVSTLKIQRTEQGDSAVYLCASSTRGVSGTEAFFGQGTRLTVV.

This chain connects TRBV19 to TRBJ1-1; no reliable D call. The V end was cut by 11 bases, the J end by 6 bases, with 13 bases between. Germline V gives CDR1 LNHDA, CDR2 SQIVND (reference sequence). The CDR3 loop spans 11 amino acids. CDR3 protein: CACGRWPEAFF. The CDR3 bases are TGTGCCTGTGGACGTTGGCCTGAAGCTTTCTTT.

CDR3 coding DNA: TGCGCCAGCAGCCCCGAAAGACTAGCGGGGGGCTCAAATGAGCAGTTCTTC. It translates to CASSPERLAGGSNEQFF. The chain combines TRBV4-1 with TRBJ2-1, with 13 bases lining up with TRBD2. The junction had 10 bases not matched to a gene; V was cut back by 4 bases and J by 7 bases. This CDR3 is built from 17 residues. Per the germline V gene, CDR1 is MGHRA and CDR2 is YSYEKL.

The chain employs TRBV6-5 and TRBJ1-1, with a weak D call TRBD1 (6 bases). There are 14 residues in the CDR3. The V end was cut by 6 bases, the J end by 3 bases, with 14 bases between. The germline gives CDR1 MNHEY, CDR2 SVGAGI. CDR3: CASSPGQPYTEAFF. As DNA, the CDR3 is TGTGCCAGCAGCCCCGGACAGCCCTACACTGAAGCTTTCTTT.

This clonotype was counted between two and nine times. The chain uses TRBV19 and TRBJ1-4; the D gene is possibly TRBD1 (6 bases). The V end lost 3 bases, the J end lost 6 bases, and 23 bases lay between the germline ends. The CDR3 spans 18 residues. Germline V lookup: CDR1 LNHDA, CDR2 SQIVND (reference sequence). CDR3: CASSIRNYPGVVDEKLFF. The CDR3 bases are TGTGCCAGTAGTATCAGGAACTATCCAGGGGTGGTGGATGAAAAACTGTTTTTT. The complete variable domain, with remaining parts taken from reference TRBV19 and TRBJ1-4, reads DGGITQSPKYLFRKEGQNVTLSCEQNLNHDAMYWYRQDPGQGLRLIYYSQIVNDFQKGDIAEGYSVSREKKESFPLTVTSAQKNPTAFYLCASSIRNYPGVVDEKLFFGSGTQLSVL.

The chain recombines TRBV6-6 with TRBJ2-1; perhaps TRBD2 as D (5 bases). This CDR3 spans 13 amino acids. Germline V gene sequence: CDR1 MNHNY, CDR2 SVGAGI (reference sequence). Trimming shortened V by 2 bases and J by 8 bases, and 10 bases separated the two germline ends. CDR3 nucleotide sequence: TGTGCCAGCAGTTACGGGAGCAAGCATGAGCAGTTCTTC. Protein sequence: CASSYGSKHEQFF.

The chain joins TRBV4-1 to TRBJ2-1, with 9 bases that match TRBD2. CDR1 is MGHRA, CDR2 YSYEKL, per germline. The trim removed 1 base at V and 6 bases at J, leaving 13 bases unmatched. This CDR3 has 18 residues. The CDR3: CASSQAPFGRGGSNEQFF. The CDR3, as DNA: TGCGCCAGCAGCCAAGCTCCCTTTGGGCGGGGGGGAAGCAATGAGCAGTTCTTC.

This clonotype was seen a handful of times. This chain connects TRBV6-6 to TRBJ2-7, with D possibly matching TRBD1 (5 bases). Germline V gives CDR1 MNHNY, CDR2 SVGAGI (reference sequence). V was pared by 0 bases and J by 3 bases, with 6 bases between. The CDR3 runs 13 residues. The CDR3 loop reads CASSYSTDYEQYV. The CDR3, as DNA: TGTGCCAGCAGTTACTCGACAGACTACGAGCAGTACGTC.

The rearrangement joins TRBV5-8 to TRBJ1-5; D unresolved. The V and J ends lost 1 base and 3 bases respectively, with 11 bases between them. The germline CDR1 and CDR2 sequences are SGHTS and YDEGEE. The CDR3 extends over 15 amino acids. CDR3 protein: CASSLNRGVNQPQHF. The CDR3 nucleotides read TGTGCCAGCAGCTTGAACCGGGGAGTCAATCAGCCCCAGCATTTT.

V gene TRBV12-3 or TRBV12-4 combines with J gene TRBJ2-2, with D maybe TRBD1 (6 bases). Trimming stripped 6 bases from V and 4 bases from J, with 15 bases between. CDR3 length: 15 residues. The CDR3 is CASSWTARGTGELFF. DNA of the CDR3: TGTGCCAGCAGCTGGACAGCCCGTGGCACCGGGGAGCTGTTTTTT.

The chain is built from TRBV6-1 and TRBJ2-3, with D uncertain. This CDR3 has 14 residues. V gave up 1 base and J gave up 2 bases, with 7 bases separating them. Germline CDR1 and CDR2: MNHNS and SASEGT. Here the CDR3 reads CASSEGAHTDTQYF. The CDR3 DNA reads as TGTGCCAGCAGTGAAGGGGCCCACACAGATACGCAGTATTTT.

The chain uses TRBV4-1 and TRBJ1-1; 7 positions match TRBD1. Germline CDR1 and CDR2: MGHRA and YSYEKL. V lost 1 base and J lost 0; bases outside the gene matches: 2. The CDR3 spans 15 residues. CDR3 bases: TGCGCCAGCAGCCAAGTACAGGGGATGAACACTGAAGCTTTCTTT. Its translation is CASSQVQGMNTEAFF.

V and J are TRBV6-6 and TRBJ2-4; D is unclear. Germline values: CDR1 MNHNY, CDR2 SVGAGI (reference sequence). The CDR3 sequence is 16 residues long. Trimming cost V 5 bases and J 3 bases, with 17 bases left between them. The CDR3 DNA follows: TGTGCCAGCAGTACAAGCCCTATAGAGAGCAAAAACATTCAGTACTTC. Translating it yields CASSTSPIESKNIQYF.

For this clonotype: A much bigger clone sits one base away, suggesting this may be a read error. The chain links TRBV7-2 to TRBJ2-1; TRBD1 matches 7 bases. The CDR3 spans 14 residues. V gave up 4 bases and J gave up 4 bases; unmatched junction bases: 4. CDR1 SGHTA and CDR2 FQGNSA come from the germline V gene. The CDR3 DNA reads as TGTGCCAGCAGCTCGGACAGGATATACAATGAGCAGTTCTTC. Amino acids: CASSSDRIYNEQFF.